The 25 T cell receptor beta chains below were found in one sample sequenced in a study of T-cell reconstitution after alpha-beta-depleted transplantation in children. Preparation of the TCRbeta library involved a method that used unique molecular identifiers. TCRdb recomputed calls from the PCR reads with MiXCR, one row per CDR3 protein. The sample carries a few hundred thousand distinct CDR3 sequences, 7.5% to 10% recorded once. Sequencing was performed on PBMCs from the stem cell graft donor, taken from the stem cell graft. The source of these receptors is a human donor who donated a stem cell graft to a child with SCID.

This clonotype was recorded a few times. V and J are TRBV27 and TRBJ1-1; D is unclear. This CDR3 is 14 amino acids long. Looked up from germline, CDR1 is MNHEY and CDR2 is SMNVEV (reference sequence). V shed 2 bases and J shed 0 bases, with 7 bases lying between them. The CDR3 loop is CASSLHDLNTEAFF. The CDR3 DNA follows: TGTGCCAGCAGTTTACATGATTTGAACACTGAAGCTTTCTTT.

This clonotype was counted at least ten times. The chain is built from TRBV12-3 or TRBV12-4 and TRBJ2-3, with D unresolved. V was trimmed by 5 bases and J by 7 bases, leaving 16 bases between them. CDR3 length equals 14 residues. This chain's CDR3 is CASSKWVPQNTQYF. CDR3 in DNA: TGTGCCAGCAGTAAATGGGTCCCTCAAAATACGCAGTATTTT.

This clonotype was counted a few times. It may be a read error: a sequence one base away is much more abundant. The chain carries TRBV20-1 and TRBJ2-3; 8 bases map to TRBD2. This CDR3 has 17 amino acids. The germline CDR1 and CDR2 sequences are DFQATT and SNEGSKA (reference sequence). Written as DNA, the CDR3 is TGCTGTGCCATCCTAGCGGGCGGGACCATAAGCACAGATACGCAGTATTTT. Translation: CCAILAGGTISTDTQYF.

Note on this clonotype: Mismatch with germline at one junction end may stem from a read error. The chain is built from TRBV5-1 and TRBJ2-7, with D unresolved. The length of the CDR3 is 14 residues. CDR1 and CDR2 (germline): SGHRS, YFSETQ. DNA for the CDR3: TGCGCCAGCAGCTTGGCCTGGTCCTTATACGAACAGTACTTC. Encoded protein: CASSLAWSLYEQYF.

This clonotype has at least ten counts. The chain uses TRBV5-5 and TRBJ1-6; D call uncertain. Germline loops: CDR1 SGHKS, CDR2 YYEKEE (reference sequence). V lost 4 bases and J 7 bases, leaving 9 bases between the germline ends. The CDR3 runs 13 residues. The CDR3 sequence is CASSPPVNSPLHF. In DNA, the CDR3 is TGTGCCAGCAGCCCCCCCGTGAATTCACCCCTCCACTTT.

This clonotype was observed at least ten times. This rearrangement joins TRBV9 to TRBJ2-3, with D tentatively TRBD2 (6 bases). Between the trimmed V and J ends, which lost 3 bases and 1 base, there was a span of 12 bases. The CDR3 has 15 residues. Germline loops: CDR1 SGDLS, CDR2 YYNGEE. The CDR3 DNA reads TGTGCCAGCAGCGCTCGGACTACCGGCACAGATACGCAGTATTTT. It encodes CASSARTTGTDTQYF.

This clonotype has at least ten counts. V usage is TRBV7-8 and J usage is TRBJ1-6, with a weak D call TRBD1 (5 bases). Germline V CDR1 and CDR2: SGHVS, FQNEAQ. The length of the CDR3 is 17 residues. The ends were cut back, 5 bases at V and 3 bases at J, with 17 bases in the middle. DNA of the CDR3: TGTGCCAGCAGCGAAGGGGTAGGGGAAAGCTATAATTCACCCCTCCACTTT. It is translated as CASSEGVGESYNSPLHF.

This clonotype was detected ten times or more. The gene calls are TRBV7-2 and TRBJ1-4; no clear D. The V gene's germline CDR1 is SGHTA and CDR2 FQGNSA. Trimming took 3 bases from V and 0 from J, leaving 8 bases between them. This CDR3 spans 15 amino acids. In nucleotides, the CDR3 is TGTGCCAGCAGCTTGCGTGGGACAACTAATGAAAAACTGTTTTTT. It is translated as CASSLRGTTNEKLFF. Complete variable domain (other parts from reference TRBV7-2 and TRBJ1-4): GAGVSQSPSNKVTEKGKDVELRCDPISGHTALYWYRQSLGQGLEFLIYFQGNSAPDKSGLPSDRFSAERTGGSVSTLTIQRTQQEDSAVYLCASSLRGTTNEKLFFGSGTQLSVL.

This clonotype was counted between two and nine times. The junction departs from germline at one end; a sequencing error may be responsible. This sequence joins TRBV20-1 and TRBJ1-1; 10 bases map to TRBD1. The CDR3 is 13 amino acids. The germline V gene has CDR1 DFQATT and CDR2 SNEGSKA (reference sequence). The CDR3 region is CSARGQGVSEAFF. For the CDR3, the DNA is TGCAGTGCGAGAGGACAGGGGGTATCTGAAGCTTTCTTT.

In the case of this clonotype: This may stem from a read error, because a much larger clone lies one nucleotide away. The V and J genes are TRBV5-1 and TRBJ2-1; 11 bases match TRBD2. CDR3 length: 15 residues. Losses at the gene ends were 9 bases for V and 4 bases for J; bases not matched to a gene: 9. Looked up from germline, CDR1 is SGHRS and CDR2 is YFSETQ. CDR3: CANRGLAGGYNEQFF. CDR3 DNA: TGCGCCAACAGAGGATTAGCGGGGGGGTACAATGAGCAGTTCTTC.

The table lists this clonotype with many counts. The CDR3 here is CASSQGHRNTGELFF. Written as DNA, the CDR3 is TGCGCCAGCAGCCAAGGGCACAGGAACACCGGGGAGCTGTTTTTT. The rearrangement joins TRBV4-1 to TRBJ2-2; no clear D gene. In germline, CDR1 is MGHRA, CDR2 YSYEKL. The CDR3 consists of 15 residues. Trimming removed 1 base at V and 1 base at J, with 7 bases between.

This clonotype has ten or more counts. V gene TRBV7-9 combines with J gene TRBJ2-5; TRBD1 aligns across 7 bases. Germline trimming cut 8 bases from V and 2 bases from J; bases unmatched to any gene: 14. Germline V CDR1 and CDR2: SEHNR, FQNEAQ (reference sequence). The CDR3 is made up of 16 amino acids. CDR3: CASQSHRGQDQETQYF. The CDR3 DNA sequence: TGTGCCAGCCAGAGTCACAGGGGTCAAGATCAAGAGACCCAGTACTTC.

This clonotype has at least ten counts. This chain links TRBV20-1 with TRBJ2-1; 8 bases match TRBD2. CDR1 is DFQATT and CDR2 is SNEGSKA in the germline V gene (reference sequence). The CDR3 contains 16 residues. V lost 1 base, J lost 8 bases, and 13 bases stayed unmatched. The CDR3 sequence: CSARGPYIAGRDEQFF. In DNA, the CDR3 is TGCAGTGCTAGAGGGCCTTATATAGCGGGGAGGGATGAGCAGTTCTTC.

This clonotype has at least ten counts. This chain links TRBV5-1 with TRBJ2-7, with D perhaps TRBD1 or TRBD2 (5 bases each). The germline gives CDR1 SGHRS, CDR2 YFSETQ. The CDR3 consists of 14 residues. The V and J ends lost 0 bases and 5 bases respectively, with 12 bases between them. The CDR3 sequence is CASSLDGTPDEQYF. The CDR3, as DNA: TGCGCCAGCAGCTTGGACGGGACGCCGGACGAGCAGTACTTC.

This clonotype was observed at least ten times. The CDR3 region has the DNA TGTGCCAGCAGTGTGAAGGAAACTAACTATGGCTACACCTTC. Its translation: CASSVKETNYGYTF. The rearrangement links TRBV2 to TRBJ1-2; D gene ambiguous. V was pared by 4 bases and J by 0 bases, with 9 bases between. CDR1 SNHLY and CDR2 FYNNEI come from the germline V gene. The CDR3 covers 14 residues.

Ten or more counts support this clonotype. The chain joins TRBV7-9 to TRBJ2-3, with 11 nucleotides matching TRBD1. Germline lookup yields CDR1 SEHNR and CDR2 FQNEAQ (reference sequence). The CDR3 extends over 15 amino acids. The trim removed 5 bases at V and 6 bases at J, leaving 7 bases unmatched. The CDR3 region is CASSRGTGGSDTQYF. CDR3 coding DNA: TGTGCCAGCAGCAGAGGGACAGGGGGATCGGATACGCAGTATTTT.

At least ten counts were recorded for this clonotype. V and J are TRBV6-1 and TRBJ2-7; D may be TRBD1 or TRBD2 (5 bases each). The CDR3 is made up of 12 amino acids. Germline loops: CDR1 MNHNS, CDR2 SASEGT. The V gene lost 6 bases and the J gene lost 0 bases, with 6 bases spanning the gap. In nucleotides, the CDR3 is TGTGCCAGCAGGGGGACCTCCTACGAGCAGTACTTC. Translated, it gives CASRGTSYEQYF.

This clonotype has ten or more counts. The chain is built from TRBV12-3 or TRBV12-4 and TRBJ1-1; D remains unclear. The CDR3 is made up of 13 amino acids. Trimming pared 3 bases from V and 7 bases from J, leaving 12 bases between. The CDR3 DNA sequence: TGTGCCAGCAGTTTTGGCCAGGAACTTGAAGCTTTCTTT. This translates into CASSFGQELEAFF.

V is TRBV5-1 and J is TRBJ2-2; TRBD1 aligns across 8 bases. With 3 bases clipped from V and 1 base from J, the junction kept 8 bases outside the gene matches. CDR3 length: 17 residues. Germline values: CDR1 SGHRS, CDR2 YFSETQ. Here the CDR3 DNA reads TGCGCCAGCAGCTCTCGTCCCGGGACAGGGAACACCGGGGAGCTGTTTTTT. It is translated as CASSSRPGTGNTGELFF. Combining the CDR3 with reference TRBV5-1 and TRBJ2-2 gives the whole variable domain KAGVTQTPRYLIKTRGQQVTLSCSPISGHRSVSWYQQTPGQGLQFLFEYFSETQRNKGNFPGRFSGRQFSNSRSEMNVSTLELGDSALYLCASSSRPGTGNTGELFFGEGSRLTVL.

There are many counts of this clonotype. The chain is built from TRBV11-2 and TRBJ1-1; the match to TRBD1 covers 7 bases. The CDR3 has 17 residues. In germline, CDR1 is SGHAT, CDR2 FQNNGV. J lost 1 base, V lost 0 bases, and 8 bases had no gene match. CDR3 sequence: CASSLDGSGGKNTEAFF. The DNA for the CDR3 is TGTGCCAGCAGCTTAGATGGCTCAGGGGGAAAGAACACTGAAGCTTTCTTT.

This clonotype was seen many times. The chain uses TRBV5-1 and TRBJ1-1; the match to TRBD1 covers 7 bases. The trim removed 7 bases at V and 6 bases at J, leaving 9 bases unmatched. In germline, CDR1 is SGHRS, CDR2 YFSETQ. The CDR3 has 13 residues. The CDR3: CASRTTGEAEAFF. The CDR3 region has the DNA TGCGCCAGCCGCACCACAGGGGAGGCTGAAGCTTTCTTT.

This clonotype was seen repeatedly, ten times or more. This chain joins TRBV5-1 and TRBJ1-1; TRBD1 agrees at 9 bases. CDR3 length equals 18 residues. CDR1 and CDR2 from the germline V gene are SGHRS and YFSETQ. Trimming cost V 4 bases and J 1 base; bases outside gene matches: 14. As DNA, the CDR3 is TGCGCCAGCAGCCTGGCCGGGCGAACAGGGGGCTCGAACACTGAAGCTTTCTTT. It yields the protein CASSLAGRTGGSNTEAFF.

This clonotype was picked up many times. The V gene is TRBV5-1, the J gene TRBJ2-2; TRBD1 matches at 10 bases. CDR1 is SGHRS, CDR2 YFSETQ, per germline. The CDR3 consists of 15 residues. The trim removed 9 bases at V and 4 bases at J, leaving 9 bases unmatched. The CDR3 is CATEPTGGGTGELFF. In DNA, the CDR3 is TGCGCCACCGAGCCGACAGGGGGCGGCACCGGGGAGCTGTTTTTT.

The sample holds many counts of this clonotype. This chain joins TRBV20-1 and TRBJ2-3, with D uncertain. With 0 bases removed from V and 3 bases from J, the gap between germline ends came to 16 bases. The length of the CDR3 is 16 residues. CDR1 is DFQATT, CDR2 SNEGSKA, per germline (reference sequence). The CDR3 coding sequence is TGCAGTGCTAGAGATCGACGTCGGAGTCAAACAGATACGCAGTATTTT. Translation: CSARDRRRSQTDTQYF.

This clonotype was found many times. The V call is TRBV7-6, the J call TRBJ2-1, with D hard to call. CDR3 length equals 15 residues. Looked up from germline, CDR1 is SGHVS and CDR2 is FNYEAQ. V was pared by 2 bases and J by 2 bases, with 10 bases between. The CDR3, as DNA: TGTGCCAGCAGCTTAACCGGACCAACCTACAATGAGCAGTTCTTC. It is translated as CASSLTGPTYNEQFF.